Listed below are T cell receptor beta chains from one sample, sequenced in a study of blood T cell repertoires in COVID-19. Profiled with immunoSEQ multiplex PCR; TCRdb holds only in-frame clones, not every one. The profile covers roughly 380,000 clones, with 80% to 90% appearing a single time and around 1.3% taken by the ten largest. The sequenced material came from PBMCs or T cells enriched from blood (not recorded which). All receptors come from a man younger than 40 who had recovered from COVID-19. Each CDR3 is given with its conserved first and last residue. The D gene is left open where the match is weak. For some rows the clone size is stated as once, few or many, or as a class when expanded; others skip it.

j_gene: TRBJ1-1; d_gene: NA; abundance: NA; v_gene: TRBV6-1; CDR3nt: TGTGCCAGCAGGGAAGCAGATGCGATGAACACTGAAGCTTTCTTT; CDR3aa: CASREADAMNTEAFF
j_gene: TRBJ2-3; d_gene: TRBD2; abundance: NA; v_gene: TRBV5-1; CDR3nt: TGCGCCAGCAGCTTGGCCAGCGCGGGGGGGCCGCCAGATACGCAGTATTTT; CDR3aa: CASSLASAGGPPDTQYF
j_gene: TRBJ1-5; d_gene: NA; abundance: NA; v_gene: TRBV10-3; CDR3nt: TGTGCCATCAGTGAGTCGGCAGGTCCTCAGCCCCAGCATTTT; CDR3aa: CAISESAGPQPQHF
j_gene: TRBJ1-2; d_gene: NA; abundance: NA; v_gene: TRBV9; CDR3nt: TGTGCCAGCAGCACAGATGGCGGCTACACCTTC; CDR3aa: CASSTDGGYTF
j_gene: TRBJ2-5; d_gene: NA; abundance: once; v_gene: TRBV28; CDR3nt: TGTGCCAGCAGGCCCCAGGGCAGAAAAGAGACCCAGTACTTC; CDR3aa: CASRPQGRKETQYF
j_gene: TRBJ1-2; d_gene: NA; abundance: NA; v_gene: TRBV6-5; CDR3nt: TGTGCCAGCAGTTACTCGCACGGGGAAAACTATGGCTACACCTTC; CDR3aa: CASSYSHGENYGYTF
j_gene: TRBJ1-3; d_gene: TRBD1; abundance: once; v_gene: TRBV4-1; CDR3nt: TGCGCCAGCAGCCAACCAAGACAGGGGGCTAGAAACACCATATATTTT; CDR3aa: CASSQPRQGARNTIYF
j_gene: TRBJ1-2; d_gene: NA; abundance: few; v_gene: TRBV4-3; CDR3nt: TGCGCCAGCAGCCAAGATTGGAACAGGCCCTCCTATGGCTACACCTTC; CDR3aa: CASSQDWNRPSYGYTF
j_gene: TRBJ1-5; d_gene: TRBD1; abundance: NA; v_gene: TRBV5-1; CDR3nt: TGCGCCAGCAGACAGGGGGTGGTAGATAGTCAGCCCCAGCATTTT; CDR3aa: CASRQGVVDSQPQHF
j_gene: TRBJ2-5; d_gene: NA; abundance: NA; v_gene: TRBV18; CDR3nt: TGTGCCAGCTCACCACAGACAGACCAAGAGACCCAGTACTTC; CDR3aa: CASSPQTDQETQYF
j_gene: TRBJ1-6; d_gene: NA; abundance: NA; v_gene: TRBV6-5; CDR3nt: TGTGCCAGCAGTTGGTCTGGGAGCTCCTATAATTCACCCCTCCACTTT; CDR3aa: CASSWSGSSYNSPLHF
j_gene: TRBJ2-3; d_gene: NA; abundance: NA; v_gene: TRBV3-1/TRBV3-2; CDR3nt: TGTGCCAGCAGCCGGGGGGGCTTGGCAGATACGCAGTATTTT; CDR3aa: CASSRGGLADTQYF
j_gene: TRBJ1-3; d_gene: NA; abundance: NA; v_gene: TRBV5-1; CDR3nt: TGCGCCAGCAGCTTGGAGAGACAGCAACTCTCTGGAAACACCATATATTTT; CDR3aa: CASSLERQQLSGNTIYF
j_gene: TRBJ1-2; d_gene: TRBD1; abundance: NA; v_gene: TRBV5-4; CDR3nt: TGTGCCAGCAGCCCCACGGGACAGAACTATGGCTACACCTTC; CDR3aa: CASSPTGQNYGYTF
j_gene: TRBJ1-3; d_gene: NA; abundance: NA; v_gene: TRBV2; CDR3nt: TGTGCCAGCAGTCTTACCACTCATTCCGGAAACACCATATATTTT; CDR3aa: CASSLTTHSGNTIYF
j_gene: TRBJ1-2; d_gene: NA; abundance: NA; v_gene: TRBV5-1; CDR3nt: TGCGCCAGCAGCCTGGGCAGTAACTATGGCTACACCTTC; CDR3aa: CASSLGSNYGYTF
j_gene: TRBJ1-1; d_gene: NA; abundance: once; v_gene: TRBV30; CDR3nt: TGTGCCTGGAGTGTAGGGAGCAGGGAAGCTTTCTTT; CDR3aa: CAWSVGSREAFF
j_gene: TRBJ2-2; d_gene: NA; abundance: few; v_gene: TRBV7-9; CDR3nt: TGTGCCAGCAGCCCGGAGAGGGCCGGAACCGGGGAGCTGTTTTTT; CDR3aa: CASSPERAGTGELFF
j_gene: TRBJ2-2; d_gene: TRBD1; abundance: NA; v_gene: TRBV7-9; CDR3nt: TGTGCCAGCAGCACGCACAGGGGAGATCTCCGAGGAGGCGGGGAGCTGTTTTTT; CDR3aa: CASSTHRGDLRGGGELFF
j_gene: TRBJ2-3; d_gene: TRBD2; abundance: once; v_gene: TRBV3-1/TRBV3-2; CDR3nt: TGTGCCAGCAGCCAACCGGGACTAGCGCAGTATTTT; CDR3aa: CASSQPGLAQYF
j_gene: TRBJ1-2; d_gene: NA; abundance: NA; v_gene: TRBV3-1/TRBV3-2; CDR3nt: TGTGCCAGCAGCCAGGGCGAGAATGGCTACACCTTC; CDR3aa: CASSQGENGYTF
j_gene: TRBJ1-2; d_gene: NA; abundance: few; v_gene: TRBV4-1; CDR3nt: TGCGCCAGCCATCAACCAGGACAGAACTATGGCTACACCTTC; CDR3aa: CASHQPGQNYGYTF
j_gene: TRBJ2-7; d_gene: TRBD1; abundance: NA; v_gene: TRBV6-5; CDR3nt: TGTGCCAGCAGTCACACCCGGGACAGGGGGCACGAGCAGTACTTC; CDR3aa: CASSHTRDRGHEQYF
j_gene: TRBJ2-6; d_gene: NA; abundance: few; v_gene: TRBV5-5; CDR3nt: TGTGCCAGCAGCAATAGACACCTCTACCACTCTGGGGCCAACGTCCTGACTTTC; CDR3aa: CASSNRHLYHSGANVLTF
j_gene: TRBJ1-1; d_gene: NA; abundance: NA; v_gene: TRBV7-2; CDR3nt: TGTGCCAGCAGCTGGAACAGTTTGAACACTGAAGCTTTCTTT; CDR3aa: CASSWNSLNTEAFF
j_gene: TRBJ2-7; d_gene: TRBD1; abundance: NA; v_gene: TRBV18; CDR3nt: TGTGCCAGCTCACCATATGGGACAGGGAACTACGAGCAGTACTTC; CDR3aa: CASSPYGTGNYEQYF
j_gene: TRBJ2-4; d_gene: NA; abundance: NA; v_gene: TRBV6-2/TRBV6-3; CDR3nt: TGTGCCAGCAGTTATAGCAGCCCAGCCATTTCCAAAAACATTCAGTACTTC; CDR3aa: CASSYSSPAISKNIQYF
j_gene: TRBJ2-1; d_gene: NA; abundance: NA; v_gene: TRBV18; CDR3nt: TGTGCCAGCTCACCACGGGAGGAACCTCGACACAATGAGCAGTTCTTC; CDR3aa: CASSPREEPRHNEQFF
j_gene: TRBJ2-1; d_gene: TRBD1; abundance: NA; v_gene: TRBV4-1; CDR3nt: TGCGCCAGCAGCCTAGGGGGACAGGGCAATGAGCAGTTCTTC; CDR3aa: CASSLGGQGNEQFF
j_gene: TRBJ1-6; d_gene: NA; abundance: NA; v_gene: TRBV5-4; CDR3nt: TGTGCCAGCAGCTTGTTAGAAGATTCACCCCTCCACTTT; CDR3aa: CASSLLEDSPLHF
j_gene: TRBJ2-7; d_gene: NA; abundance: NA; v_gene: TRBV6-5; CDR3nt: TGTGCCAGCAGTTATCGGTGGCAGGGCTACGAGCAGTACTTC; CDR3aa: CASSYRWQGYEQYF
j_gene: TRBJ1-6; d_gene: TRBD1; abundance: NA; v_gene: TRBV7-9; CDR3nt: TGTGCCAGCAGCTCTCTACAGGGGGCCAATTCACCCCTCCACTTT; CDR3aa: CASSSLQGANSPLHF
j_gene: TRBJ1-1; d_gene: TRBD1; abundance: NA; v_gene: TRBV12-5; CDR3nt: TGTGCTAGTGGTTTGCCACAGGGGCCTGAAGCTTTCTTT; CDR3aa: CASGLPQGPEAFF
j_gene: TRBJ1-4; d_gene: TRBD1; abundance: NA; v_gene: TRBV27; CDR3nt: TGTGCCAGCAGTTTAAGGGCAGGGGGTATGCGAGAAAAACTGTTTTTT; CDR3aa: CASSLRAGGMREKLFF
j_gene: TRBJ2-7; d_gene: NA; abundance: NA; v_gene: TRBV5-1; CDR3nt: TGCGCCAGCAGTTATAACACAGGATCCTACGAGCAGTACTTC; CDR3aa: CASSYNTGSYEQYF
j_gene: TRBJ1-2; d_gene: TRBD1; abundance: NA; v_gene: TRBV27; CDR3nt: TGTGCCAGCAGTTTAACCGGGACAGGGATCTATGGCTACACCTTC; CDR3aa: CASSLTGTGIYGYTF
j_gene: TRBJ1-2; d_gene: NA; abundance: NA; v_gene: TRBV7-2; CDR3nt: TGTGCCAGCAGCTTTCATCCCGGGTCTAACTATGGCTACACCTTC; CDR3aa: CASSFHPGSNYGYTF
j_gene: TRBJ1-1; d_gene: NA; abundance: NA; v_gene: TRBV5-4; CDR3nt: TGTGCCAGCGGAACAGGCCACACTGAAGCTTTCTTT; CDR3aa: CASGTGHTEAFF
j_gene: TRBJ2-7; d_gene: NA; abundance: once; v_gene: TRBV6-2/TRBV6-3; CDR3nt: TGTGCCAGCAGTTACTCCCGGGTGGAGCAGTACTTC; CDR3aa: CASSYSRVEQYF
j_gene: TRBJ2-1; d_gene: TRBD2; abundance: NA; v_gene: TRBV5-5; CDR3nt: TGTGCCAGCGCCGTTGGTCTAGCGGTTAACAATGAGCAGTTCTTC; CDR3aa: CASAVGLAVNNEQFF
j_gene: TRBJ1-2; d_gene: NA; abundance: NA; v_gene: TRBV4-2; CDR3nt: TGTGCCAGCAGCCACTCCGGACAGCTCTATGGCTACACCTTC; CDR3aa: CASSHSGQLYGYTF
j_gene: TRBJ2-7; d_gene: NA; abundance: NA; v_gene: TRBV7-9; CDR3nt: TGTGCCAGCACCATCGACAGCTCCTACGAGCAGTACTTC; CDR3aa: CASTIDSSYEQYF
j_gene: TRBJ2-4; d_gene: NA; abundance: many; v_gene: TRBV18; CDR3nt: TGTGCCAGCTCACCCCTTGATAGCTCCCCCCCGTACTTC; CDR3aa: CASSPLDSSPPYF